Shown below are 15 T cell receptor beta chains from a single sample sequenced in a study of beta chain features in type 1 diabetes. The investigators reverse transcribed all of the isolated RNA, so they sequenced expressed TCRB transcripts. Libraries were prepared by immunoSEQ multiplex PCR; TCRdb keeps only in-frame clonotypes and omits some of them. This table has roughly 50,000 clones, roughly two fifths appearing once. Broader study findings: Shorter TCRB CDR3s, moderately but significantly so, were found in Type 1 diabetes patients in all four CD4+ subsets.

Which antigens these TCRs recognize remains unknown. Sequencing was carried out using Tregs from blood. The receptors come from a man aged 30 to 39 with type 1 diabetes.

This clone was detected only a few times. The genes are TRBV5-1 and TRBJ2-7; 7 bases align to TRBD1. The CDR3 contains 13 residues. Germline V CDR1 and CDR2: SGHRS, YFSETQ. V was clipped by 7 bases and J by 5 bases; unmatched bases: 9. CDR3 coding DNA: TGCGCCAGCGGCCGACAGGGTGCCAACGAGCAGTACTTC. Protein sequence: CASGRQGANEQYF.

This clone was found once. The gene calls are TRBV7-2 and TRBJ2-7; the D is unclear. V was trimmed by 5 bases and J by 3 bases, leaving 8 bases between them. Looked up from germline, CDR1 is SGHTA and CDR2 is FQGNSA. This CDR3 region has 12 residues. The CDR3 bases are TGTGCCAGCAGCCAGTCACGCTACGAGCAGTACTTC. Translating it yields CASSQSRYEQYF. The full variable domain, its missing parts supplied by reference TRBV7-2 and TRBJ2-7, is GAGVSQSPSNKVTEKGKDVELRCDPISGHTALYWYRQSLGQGLEFLIYFQGNSAPDKSGLPSDRFSAERTGGSVSTLTIQRTQQEDSAVYLCASSQSRYEQYFGPGTRLTVT.

The V and J genes are TRBV29-1 and TRBJ2-3; 10 nucleotides agree with TRBD1. V gave up 5 bases and J gave up 4 bases; unmatched junction bases: 9. The CDR3 runs 15 residues. Germline CDR1 SQVTM, CDR2 ANQGSEA. CDR3 sequence (DNA): TGCAGCGTTACCTCCGCCGGGACAGGGGCAGATACGCAGTATTTT. Amino acid sequence: CSVTSAGTGADTQYF.

The chain links TRBV5-1 to TRBJ2-5; a possible D gene is TRBD2 (5 bases). Germline V lookup: CDR1 SGHRS, CDR2 YFSETQ. CDR3 length: 14 amino acids. The V end lost 0 bases, the J end lost 0 bases, and 6 bases lay between the germline ends. The CDR3 loop reads CASSLVAYQETQYF. As DNA, the CDR3 is TGCGCCAGCAGCTTGGTAGCGTACCAAGAGACCCAGTACTTC. Using reference TRBV5-1 and TRBJ2-5 for the parts outside the CDR3, the full variable domain is KAGVTQTPRYLIKTRGQQVTLSCSPISGHRSVSWYQQTPGQGLQFLFEYFSETQRNKGNFPGRFSGRQFSNSRSEMNVSTLELGDSALYLCASSLVAYQETQYFGPGTRLLVL.

The chain recombines TRBV11-2 with TRBJ2-2, with D possibly being TRBD2 (5 bases). This CDR3 is built from 15 residues. The V and J ends lost 5 bases and 7 bases respectively, with 17 bases between them. Germline assignment: CDR1 SGHAT and CDR2 FQNNGV. Written as DNA, the CDR3 is TGTGCCAGCAGCCGCACGGGAACCGTGGGCGGGGAGCTGTTTTTT. Translated: CASSRTGTVGGELFF.

V usage is TRBV6-1 and J usage is TRBJ2-4; 9 positions match TRBD1. With V trimmed by 6 bases and J by 7 bases, 1 base remained unmatched. CDR1 and CDR2 from the germline V gene are MNHNS and SASEGT. The CDR3 sequence is 12 residues long. CDR3 protein: CASRTGGNIQYF. DNA of the CDR3: TGTGCCAGCAGGACAGGGGGGAACATTCAGTACTTC.

This clone was observed a few times. The chain employs TRBV27 and TRBJ2-1, with TRBD2 matching 16 bases. The trim removed 5 bases at V and 3 bases at J, leaving 13 bases unmatched. The CDR3 consists of 20 residues. Germline CDR1 and CDR2: MNHEY and SMNVEV (reference sequence). The chain's CDR3 is CASSPTAGTSGRAVYNEQFF. Written as DNA, the CDR3 is TGTGCCAGCAGTCCGACAGCCGGGACTAGCGGGAGGGCCGTCTACAATGAGCAGTTCTTC.

This clone was found a few times. The chain carries TRBV7-9 and TRBJ2-3; TRBD2 is a possible D gene (5 bases). CDR3 length: 14 amino acids. V was pared by 5 bases and J by 2 bases, with 11 bases between. Germline CDR1 and CDR2: SEHNR and FQNEAQ (reference sequence). The CDR3 DNA reads as TGTGCCAGCAGCCCCGGAGCGGCCACAGATACGCAGTATTTT. It codes for CASSPGAATDTQYF.

In this sample, this clone is medium-sized (0.01 to 0.1%). This chain connects TRBV6-6 to TRBJ1-5; D call uncertain. Trimming removed 8 bases at V and 0 bases at J, with 11 bases between. The CDR3 extends over 14 amino acids. Germline V gives CDR1 MNHNY, CDR2 SVGAGI (reference sequence). For the CDR3, the DNA is TGTGCCAGCGACAATGGGTATAGCAATCAGCCCCAGCATTTT. Protein: CASDNGYSNQPQHF.

This clone was found a few times. V and J are TRBV7-9 and TRBJ2-7, with 7 nucleotides matching TRBD1. V lost 5 bases, J lost 3 bases, and 10 bases stayed unmatched. Germline V CDR1 and CDR2: SEHNR, FQNEAQ (reference sequence). There are 15 residues in the CDR3. CDR3 protein: CASSPGTVTVYEQYF. The CDR3 coding sequence is TGTGCCAGCAGCCCCGGGACAGTTACAGTCTACGAGCAGTACTTC.

Sample share makes this clone medium-sized. V usage is TRBV28 and J usage is TRBJ1-3, with D possibly being TRBD1 (6 bases). The V gene lost 8 bases and the J gene lost 2 bases, with 16 bases spanning the gap. CDR1 and CDR2 from the germline V gene are MDHEN and SYDVKM. There are 15 residues in the CDR3. Written as DNA, the CDR3 is TGTGCCAGCGGGGGGGCGGGGCAGACTGGAAACACCATATATTTT. Amino acid sequence: CASGGAGQTGNTIYF.

The chain recombines TRBV5-1 with TRBJ2-5; weak D call: TRBD2 (6 bases). The V and J ends lost 4 bases and 3 bases respectively, with 19 bases between them. Germline V lookup: CDR1 SGHRS, CDR2 YFSETQ. This CDR3 is 16 amino acids long. Here the CDR3 reads CASSITGTPGEETQYF. CDR3 DNA sequence: TGCGCCAGCAGCATAACCGGGACTCCGGGGGAAGAGACCCAGTACTTC.

J is TRBJ2-3 and V is TRBV6-1, with 8 bases that match TRBD1. Per the germline V gene, CDR1 is MNHNS and CDR2 is SASEGT. The CDR3 contains 16 residues. The trim removed 4 bases at V and 1 base at J, leaving 7 bases unmatched. The CDR3 DNA is TGTGCCAGCAGTGGGAGAAAGACAGGGGGCACAGATACGCAGTATTTT. Residues: CASSGRKTGGTDTQYF.

The chain links TRBV27 to TRBJ1-6, with 9 bases lining up with TRBD1. Germline trimming cut 5 bases from V and 9 bases from J; bases unmatched to any gene: 5. The CDR3 has 14 amino acids. CDR1 is MNHEY and CDR2 is SMNVEV in the germline V gene (reference sequence). The CDR3 sequence is CASSKGQGGSPLHF. The DNA for the CDR3 is TGTGCCAGCAGTAAGGGACAGGGTGGTTCACCCCTCCACTTT.

The chain links TRBV6-1 to TRBJ1-3, with D unclear. The CDR3 consists of 17 residues. Per germline, CDR1 MNHNS and CDR2 SASEGT. The V end was cut by 4 bases, the J end by 2 bases, with 18 bases between. The DNA of the CDR3 is TGTGCCAGCAGTGTACGGCTCGGGATTGAGGCTGGAAACACCATATATTTT. Its protein is CASSVRLGIEAGNTIYF.